This T cell receptor (beta chain) was identified during a study of shared clonotypes between healthy human individuals. Regarding the study as a whole: All-four-donor shared clonotypes had higher generation probabilities than non-shared clonotypes did.

Of note for this clone: Its specificity is unknown.

Replicate sorted-subset PCRs were loaded with 150 to 250 ng DNA, roughly 33,000 T cell genomes. Repertoires were generated with immunoSEQ multiplex PCR, while TCRdb's copy carries only in-frame clones and drops some. Among more than 1.2 million clones listed, around 98.5% were seen once. The CDR3 spans 12 residues. V was pared by 4 bases and J by 5 bases, with 6 bases between. CDR1 and CDR2 from the germline V gene are SEHNR and FQNEAQ (reference sequence). The rearrangement joins TRBV7-9 to TRBJ1-5; D call uncertain. The sequence derives from a man aged 25-45 years in good health. Sequencing was carried out using naive CD4+ T cells sorted from blood. Subset of the sample: CD45RA+ positively selected. The CDR3 bases are TGTGCCAGCAGCTCACCACATCAGCCCCAGCATTTT. Translating gives CASSSPHQPQHF.